These 21 T cell receptor beta chains came from one sample sequenced in a study of cytomegalovirus exposure and HLA in healthy donors. The PCR was carried out with 60 Vbeta primers and 13 Jbeta primers. Clones were read by immunoSEQ multiplex PCR, and TCRdb kept only the in-frame ones, dropping some. The sample carries around 170,000 clones, roughly 80% recorded once. Sequencing used PBMCs. All receptors come from a man aged 55-75 years in good health and CMV-seronegative.

In DNA form, the CDR3 reads TGTGCCAGCAGCCAAACTAGCGGGAGGACTAATGAGCAGTTCTTC. Protein sequence: CASSQTSGRTNEQFF. The chain joins TRBV7-2 to TRBJ2-1; 12 nucleotides agree with TRBD2. CDR1 SGHTA and CDR2 FQGNSA come from the germline V gene. Trimming removed 5 bases from V and 7 bases from J; junction bases left unmatched: 6. The CDR3 is 15 amino acids.

This rearrangement joins TRBV20-1 to TRBJ1-1; 7 nucleotides line up with TRBD1. V lost 5 bases to trimming and J lost 6 bases; unmatched junction nucleotides: 3. Germline V gene sequence: CDR1 DFQATT, CDR2 SNEGSKA (reference sequence). The CDR3 length is 11 residues. The DNA for the CDR3 is TGCAGTGCTCCCAGGGGGTCTGAAGCTTTCTTT. Translating gives CSAPRGSEAFF.

The genes are TRBV19 and TRBJ2-5; D remains ambiguous. Germline CDR1 and CDR2: LNHDA and SQIVND (reference sequence). The V end lost 1 base, the J end lost 10 bases, and 7 bases lay between the germline ends. There are 11 residues in the CDR3. CDR3 nucleotides: TGTGCCAGTAGTATAGGCCCACACCAGTACTTC. Translated: CASSIGPHQYF.

The chain combines TRBV7-2 with TRBJ2-7; 7 bases are shared with TRBD1. The V segment lost 4 bases and the J segment 2 bases; nucleotides outside the gene matches: 11. The CDR3 contains 16 residues. Germline-derived CDR1 and CDR2 are SGHTA and FQGNSA. In DNA form, the CDR3 reads TGTGCCAGCAGCTCGCCGGACAGGATGAATCCCTACGAGCAGTACTTC. Encoded protein: CASSSPDRMNPYEQYF.

This chain connects TRBV25-1 to TRBJ1-2, with D perhaps TRBD1 (5 bases). The germline gives CDR1 MGHDK, CDR2 SYGVNS. This CDR3 region has 14 residues. V was clipped by 1 base and J by 7 bases, with 13 bases between them. The CDR3 nucleotides read TGTGCCAGCAGTGAATCGGGCAGGGTGGTTGGCTACACCTTC. Its protein product is CASSESGRVVGYTF.

The rearrangement uses TRBV19 and TRBJ1-1, with D perhaps TRBD1 (6 bases). Trimming took off 5 bases at V and 7 bases at J, with 14 bases between the two ends. Germline CDR1 is LNHDA and CDR2 is SQIVND (reference sequence). The CDR3 runs 13 residues. CDR3 sequence (DNA): TGTGCCAGTAGTGCTACAGGGCAGCTTGAAGCTTTCTTT. This sequence encodes CASSATGQLEAFF.

This clone was detected a few times. CDR3 nucleotide sequence: TGTGCCAGCAGCCAGGGGAGCGGTGCGGCCCCCACGCAGTATTTT. Translated, it gives CASSQGSGAAPTQYF. The J gene is TRBJ2-3, the V gene TRBV7-3; TRBD1 is a possible D gene (6 bases). Germline values: CDR1 SGHTA, CDR2 FQGTGA. The CDR3 is 15 residues long. V was pared by 5 bases and J by 9 bases, with 21 bases between.

This clone was picked up a small number of times. The chain uses TRBV6-5 and TRBJ2-7; the match to TRBD1 covers 8 bases. Germline trimming cut 6 bases from V and 1 base from J; bases unmatched to any gene: 5. Per the germline V gene, CDR1 is MNHEY and CDR2 is SVGAGI. CDR3 length: 14 amino acids. CDR3 residues: CASSEGQVSYEQYF. The CDR3 bases are TGTGCCAGCAGCGAGGGACAGGTATCCTACGAGCAGTACTTC.

This clone was picked up a small number of times. The V and J genes are TRBV4-1 and TRBJ2-2; TRBD2 matches at 12 bases. The CDR3 sequence is 19 residues long. V shed 2 bases and J 0 bases; nucleotides not matched to a gene: 7. Looked up from germline, CDR1 is MGHRA and CDR2 is YSYEKL. The DNA for the CDR3 is TGCGCCAGCAGCCAACGGGTCCTAGCGGGGGGGGCGAACACCGGGGAGCTGTTTTTT. It yields the protein CASSQRVLAGGANTGELFF.

The V gene is TRBV7-3, the J gene TRBJ2-6, with 12 positions matching TRBD2. Germline lookup yields CDR1 SGHTA and CDR2 FQGTGA. Trimming removed 2 bases from V and 1 base from J; junction bases left unmatched: 15. The CDR3 is 22 amino acids. This CDR3 reads CASSLGRRLAGGQGSGANVLTF. In DNA, the CDR3 is TGTGCCAGCAGCTTAGGCAGGCGGCTAGCGGGGGGGCAAGGATCTGGGGCCAACGTCCTGACTTTC.

The table lists this clone with a few counts. The gene calls are TRBV10-1 and TRBJ2-3; D unclear. This CDR3 region has 14 residues. V lost 6 bases, J lost 1 base, and 11 bases lay in between. Germline loops: CDR1 WNHNN, CDR2 SYGVQD (reference sequence). The CDR3 protein is CASSPQLGTDTQYF. The CDR3 DNA is TGCGCCAGCAGCCCCCAACTGGGCACAGATACGCAGTATTTT.

V gene TRBV6-5 combines with J gene TRBJ2-7, with D perhaps matching TRBD1 (6 bases). Germline loops: CDR1 MNHEY, CDR2 SVGAGI. Trimming cost V 4 bases and J 5 bases, with 18 bases left between them. CDR3 length equals 15 residues. In DNA form, the CDR3 reads TGTGCCAGCAGTTCGACTCCCATGCAGGGGAACGAGCAGTACTTC. Translation gives CASSSTPMQGNEQYF.

CDR3 nucleotide sequence: TGTGCCAGCTCACCCGGAGGAGAAACTGAAGCTTTCTTT. Translating it yields CASSPGGETEAFF. This chain links TRBV18 with TRBJ1-1; D is ambiguous. The length of the CDR3 is 13 residues. Germline CDR1 and CDR2: KGHSH and LQKENI. Trimming stripped 3 bases from V and 5 bases from J, with 10 bases between.

The V and J genes are TRBV7-6 and TRBJ2-1; 10 positions match TRBD1. V lost 3 bases and J lost 4; bases outside the gene matches: 9. Per germline, CDR1 SGHVS and CDR2 FNYEAQ. The length of the CDR3 is 17 residues. As DNA, the CDR3 is TGTGCCAGCAGCTTTGGACAGGGGGAGTACACTTACAATGAGCAGTTCTTC. Translating it yields CASSFGQGEYTYNEQFF. Drawing the rest from reference TRBV7-6 and TRBJ2-1, the complete variable domain is GAGVSQSPRYKVTKRGQDVALRCDPISGHVSLYWYRQALGQGPEFLTYFNYEAQQDKSGLPNDRFSAERPEGSISTLTIQRTEQRDSAMYRCASSFGQGEYTYNEQFFGPGTRLTVL.

The CDR3 DNA is TGTGCCAGCTCACCAGCAAGACAGGAAAATGGCTACACCTTC. It yields the protein CASSPARQENGYTF. The V call is TRBV18, the J call TRBJ1-2; perhaps TRBD1 as D (6 bases). The germline gives CDR1 KGHSH, CDR2 LQKENI. The CDR3 is 14 amino acids. V lost 2 bases to trimming and J lost 6 bases, with 13 bases between them.

The chain uses TRBV19 and TRBJ1-3; no clear D gene. The germline V and J ends were trimmed by 5 bases and 0 bases, with 17 bases remaining between them. Per germline, CDR1 LNHDA and CDR2 SQIVND (reference sequence). The CDR3 totals 17 residues. CDR3 DNA sequence: TGTGCCAGTAGTGTAACCCTCGGGATTGCCTCTGGAAACACCATATATTTT. It specifies CASSVTLGIASGNTIYF.

The CDR3 sequence: CAWSPVLGAQYF. The CDR3 DNA reads as TGTGCCTGGAGTCCCGTCCTAGGGGCCCAGTACTTC. The chain recombines TRBV30 with TRBJ2-5; D might be TRBD1 (5 bases). The CDR3 is 12 amino acids. Trimming took off 2 bases at V and 9 bases at J, with 13 bases between the two ends. Germline CDR1 GTSNPN, CDR2 SVGIG (reference sequence). Full variable domain (outside the CDR3, taken from reference TRBV30 and TRBJ2-5): SQTIHQWPATLVQPVGSPLSLECTVEGTSNPNLYWYRQAAGRGLQLLFYSVGIGQISSEVPQNLSASRPQDRQFILSSKKLLLSDSGFYLCAWSPVLGAQYFGPGTRLLVL.

The chain is built from TRBV27 and TRBJ2-3; 9 nucleotides line up with TRBD2. Unmatched junction bases numbered 16, after V lost 6 bases and J lost 6 bases. CDR1 is MNHEY and CDR2 is SMNVEV in the germline V gene (reference sequence). This CDR3 comprises 17 residues. The DNA for the CDR3 is TGTGCCAGCAGGCCCTTCACCGGGACTAGCAAGTTGGATACGCAGTATTTT. Amino acid sequence: CASRPFTGTSKLDTQYF.

CDR3 amino acids: CASSRGTGGRNQPQHF. The CDR3 DNA reads TGTGCCAGTAGTAGAGGGACAGGGGGCCGGAATCAGCCCCAGCATTTT. V and J are TRBV19 and TRBJ1-5; the match to TRBD1 covers 12 bases. The CDR3 is 16 residues long. V trimming: 4 bases; J trimming: 4 bases; junction bases outside the gene matches: 5. CDR1 LNHDA and CDR2 SQIVND come from the germline V gene (reference sequence).

This clone showed up just once. The chain couples TRBV4-1 to TRBJ1-5; 10 positions agree with TRBD1. CDR1 and CDR2 (germline): MGHRA, YSYEKL. The CDR3 consists of 17 residues. With 0 bases clipped from V and 4 bases from J, the junction kept 6 bases outside the gene matches. CDR3 amino acids: CASSQDDRGRRNQPQHF. CDR3 nucleotide sequence: TGCGCCAGCAGCCAAGACGACAGGGGGCGACGGAATCAGCCCCAGCATTTT.

The V and J genes are TRBV28 and TRBJ2-7; D unclear. Germline CDR1 is MDHEN and CDR2 is SYDVKM. The V gene lost 5 bases and the J gene lost 1 base, with 9 bases spanning the gap. The CDR3 consists of 13 residues. The CDR3 spells CASSMTNSYEQYF. CDR3 in DNA: TGTGCCAGCAGTATGACAAATTCCTACGAGCAGTACTTC.